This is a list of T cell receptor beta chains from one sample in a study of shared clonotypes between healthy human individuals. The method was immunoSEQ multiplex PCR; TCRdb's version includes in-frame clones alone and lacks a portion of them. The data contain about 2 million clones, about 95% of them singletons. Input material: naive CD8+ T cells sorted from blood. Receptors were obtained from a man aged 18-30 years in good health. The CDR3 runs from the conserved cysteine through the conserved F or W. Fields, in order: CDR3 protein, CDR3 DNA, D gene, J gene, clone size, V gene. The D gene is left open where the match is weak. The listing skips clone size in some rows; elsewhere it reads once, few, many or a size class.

CASSFSGGSEQYF TGTGCCAGCAGTTTTTCAGGAGGGAGCGAGCAGTACTTC NA TRBJ2-7 NA TRBV28
CASSLDGGLGMNTEAFF TGTGCCAGCAGTTTAGATGGGGGGCTGGGAATGAACACTGAAGCTTTCTTT NA TRBJ1-1 NA TRBV27
CASSFSRWGMVEKLFF TGTGCCAGCAGTTTCAGCCGGTGGGGAATGGTAGAAAAACTGTTTTTT NA TRBJ1-4 NA TRBV28
CASKILAGDSSNTGELFF TGTGCCAGCAAAATACTAGCGGGAGATAGCTCGAACACCGGGGAGCTGTTTTTT TRBD2 TRBJ2-2 NA TRBV9
CASSHMAGEQFF TGTGCCAGCAGCCACATGGCGGGGGAGCAGTTCTTC NA TRBJ2-1 NA TRBV7-9
CASSLVAGGPIQYDEQFF TGTGCCAGCAGCTTAGTAGCGGGAGGGCCCATACAATACGATGAGCAGTTCTTC TRBD2 TRBJ2-1 NA TRBV7-9
CASSQPPGQGDEQFF TGTGCCAGCAGCCAACCCCCGGGACAGGGTGATGAGCAGTTCTTC TRBD1 TRBJ2-1 NA TRBV5-4
CASSVGPGTNTEAFF TGTGCCAGCAGCGTAGGCCCAGGAACGAACACTGAAGCTTTCTTT NA TRBJ1-1 NA TRBV9
CASSLLLLAGAEQYF TGTGCCAGCAGCTTATTATTACTAGCGGGAGCCGAGCAGTACTTC TRBD2 TRBJ2-7 NA TRBV7-2
CATSNPSGRGRGDEQYF TGTGCCACCAGCAACCCTAGCGGGAGGGGTCGAGGGGACGAGCAGTACTTC TRBD2 TRBJ2-7 NA TRBV15
CASSLVGMGGLDEQYF TGTGCCAGCAGCTTAGTTGGAATGGGGGGGCTCGACGAGCAGTACTTC NA TRBJ2-7 once TRBV7-2
CAGGGRGYTF TGTGCCGGGGGGGGCAGAGGCTACACCTTC NA TRBJ1-2 NA TRBV6-5
CAWKGLAWEQYF TGTGCCTGGAAGGGACTAGCCTGGGAGCAGTACTTC TRBD2 TRBJ2-7 NA TRBV30
CASSLALKIGLAGSGYEQYF TGTGCCAGCAGTTTAGCTCTTAAAATAGGCCTAGCGGGGTCTGGGTACGAGCAGTACTTC TRBD2 TRBJ2-7 NA TRBV28
CASSEAARGIGNNEQFF TGCGCCAGCAGTGAGGCCGCCAGGGGTATCGGAAACAATGAGCAGTTCTTC NA TRBJ2-1 NA TRBV10-1
CASSLIVRGSSYEQYF TGTGCCAGCAGTTTAATAGTTCGAGGGAGCTCCTACGAGCAGTACTTC NA TRBJ2-7 NA TRBV27
CASSQSVLAGGREDTQYF TGCGCCAGCAGTCAATCCGTACTAGCGGGAGGGAGAGAAGATACGCAGTATTTT TRBD2 TRBJ2-3 NA TRBV23-1